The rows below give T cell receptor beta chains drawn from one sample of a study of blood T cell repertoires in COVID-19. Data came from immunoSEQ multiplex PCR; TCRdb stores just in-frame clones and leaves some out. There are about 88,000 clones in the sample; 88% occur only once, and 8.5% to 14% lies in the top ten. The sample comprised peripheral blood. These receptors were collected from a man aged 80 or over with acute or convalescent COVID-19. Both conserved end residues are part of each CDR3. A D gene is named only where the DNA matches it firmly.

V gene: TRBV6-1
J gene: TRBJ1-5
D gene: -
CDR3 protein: CASSDYEGQPQHF

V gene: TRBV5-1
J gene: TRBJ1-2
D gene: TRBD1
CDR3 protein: CASSLDSGQSYGYTF

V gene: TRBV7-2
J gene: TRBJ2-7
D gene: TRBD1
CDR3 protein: CASSLGTGAYEQYF

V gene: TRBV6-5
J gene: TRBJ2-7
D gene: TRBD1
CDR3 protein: CASISGTGISEQYF

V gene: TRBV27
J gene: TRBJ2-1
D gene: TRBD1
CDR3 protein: CASSRDRNDNEQFF

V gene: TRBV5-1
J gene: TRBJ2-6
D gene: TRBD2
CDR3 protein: CASSAGLAGGGANVLTF

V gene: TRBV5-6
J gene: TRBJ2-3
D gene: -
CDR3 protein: CASSLVQGTQYF

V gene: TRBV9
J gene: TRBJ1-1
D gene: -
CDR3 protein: CASSVGGVMNTEAFF

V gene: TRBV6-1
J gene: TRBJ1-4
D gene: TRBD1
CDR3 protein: CASSDHPGQGLKLFF

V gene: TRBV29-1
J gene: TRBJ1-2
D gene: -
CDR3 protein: CSVEFQVPYYGYTF

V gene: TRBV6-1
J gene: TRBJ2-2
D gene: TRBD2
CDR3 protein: CASSAGLAGYTGELFF

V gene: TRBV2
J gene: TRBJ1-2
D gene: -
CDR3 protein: CASTYHYGYTF

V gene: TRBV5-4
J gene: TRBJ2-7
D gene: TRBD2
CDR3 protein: CASSSGTSDYEQYF

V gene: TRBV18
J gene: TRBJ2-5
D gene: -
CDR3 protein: CASSPLSVEETQYF

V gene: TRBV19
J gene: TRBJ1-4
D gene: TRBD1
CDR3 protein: CASSIRRGATNEKLFF

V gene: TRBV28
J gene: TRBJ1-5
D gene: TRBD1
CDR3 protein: CASSLGQASNQPQHF

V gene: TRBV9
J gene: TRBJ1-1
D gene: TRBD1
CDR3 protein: CASSVDGTGFYTEAFF

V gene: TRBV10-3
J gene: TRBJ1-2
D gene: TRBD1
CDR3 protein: CAIAGTETNYGYTF

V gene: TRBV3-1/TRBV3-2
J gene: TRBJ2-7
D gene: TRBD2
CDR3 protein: CASLRLAGSYEQYF

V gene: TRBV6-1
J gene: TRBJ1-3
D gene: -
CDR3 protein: CASSEAGQTTIYF

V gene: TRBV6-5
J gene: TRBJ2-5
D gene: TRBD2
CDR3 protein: CASCPGGSDTGTQYF

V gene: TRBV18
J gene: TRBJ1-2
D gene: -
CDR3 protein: CASSPTTETNYGYTF

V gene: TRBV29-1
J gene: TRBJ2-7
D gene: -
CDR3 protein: CSVEDPYLTGSYEQYF

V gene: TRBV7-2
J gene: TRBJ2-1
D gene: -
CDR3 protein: CASRQRGSDADNEQFF

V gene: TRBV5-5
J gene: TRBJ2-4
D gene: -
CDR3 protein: CASSATPRDIQYF

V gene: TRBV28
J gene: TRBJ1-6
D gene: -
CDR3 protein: CASSSIQGRPPLHF

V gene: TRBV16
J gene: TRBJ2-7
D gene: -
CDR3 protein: CASSRDSWAYEQYF

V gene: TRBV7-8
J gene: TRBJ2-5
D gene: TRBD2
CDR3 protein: CASSLGGLVGETQYF

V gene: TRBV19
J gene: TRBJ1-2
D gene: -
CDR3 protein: CASSIDQYYGYTF

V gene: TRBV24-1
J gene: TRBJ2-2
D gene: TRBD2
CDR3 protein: CATSEGGLAATGELFF

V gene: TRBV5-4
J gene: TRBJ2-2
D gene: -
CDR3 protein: CASSSPRGEGGELFF

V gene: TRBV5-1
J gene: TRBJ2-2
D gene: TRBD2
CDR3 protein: CASSLLGLGSHANTGELFF

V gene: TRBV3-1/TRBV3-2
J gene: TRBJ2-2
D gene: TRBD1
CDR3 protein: CASSPLSGGGGELFF

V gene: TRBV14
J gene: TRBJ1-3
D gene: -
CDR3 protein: CASSQGGGASGNTIYF

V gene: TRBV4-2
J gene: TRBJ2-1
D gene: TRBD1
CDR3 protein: CASSQTGQGNNEQFF

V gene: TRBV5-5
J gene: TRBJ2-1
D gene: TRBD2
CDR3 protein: CASTAGLAYNEQFF

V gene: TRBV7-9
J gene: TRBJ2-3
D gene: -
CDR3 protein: CASSLGQGAQYF

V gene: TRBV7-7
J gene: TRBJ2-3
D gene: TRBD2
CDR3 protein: CASSLAGAASTDTQYF

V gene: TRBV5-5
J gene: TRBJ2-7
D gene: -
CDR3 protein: CASSLDGGSGEQYF

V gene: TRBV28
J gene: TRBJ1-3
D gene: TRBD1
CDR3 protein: CASRGTGSGNTIYF

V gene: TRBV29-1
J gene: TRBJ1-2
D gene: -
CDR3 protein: CSVDPRGVNYGYTF

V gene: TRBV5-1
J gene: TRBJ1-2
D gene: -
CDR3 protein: CASSLNDGNYGYTF

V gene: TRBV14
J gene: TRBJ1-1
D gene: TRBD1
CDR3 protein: CASSLRLTGVNTEAFF

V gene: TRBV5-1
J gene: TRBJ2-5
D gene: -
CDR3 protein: CASSLARPEETQYF

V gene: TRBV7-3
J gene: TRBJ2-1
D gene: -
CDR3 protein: CASSLTATTPLFF

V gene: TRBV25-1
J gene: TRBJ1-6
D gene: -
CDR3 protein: CASSPGAYNSPLHF

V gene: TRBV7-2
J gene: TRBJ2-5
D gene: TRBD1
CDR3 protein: CASSPPGGVETQYF

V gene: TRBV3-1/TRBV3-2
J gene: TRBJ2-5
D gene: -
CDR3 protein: CASSQLGETQYF

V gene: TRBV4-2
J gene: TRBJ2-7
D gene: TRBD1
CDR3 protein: CASSQRQGVSYEQYF

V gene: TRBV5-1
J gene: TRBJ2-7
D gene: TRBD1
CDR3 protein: CASSPISGTATYEQYF

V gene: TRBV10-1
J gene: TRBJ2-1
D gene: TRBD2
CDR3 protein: CASSLLAEVRDEQFF

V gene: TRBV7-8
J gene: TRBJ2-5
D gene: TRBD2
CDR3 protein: CASRPLPGGHETQYF

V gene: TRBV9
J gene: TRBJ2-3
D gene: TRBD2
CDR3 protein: CASSVAPQAGDSGTQYF

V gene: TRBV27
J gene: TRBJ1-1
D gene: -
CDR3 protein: CASSLETKHTEAFF

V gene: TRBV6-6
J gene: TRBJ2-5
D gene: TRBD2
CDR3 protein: CASSRTSGGSQETQYF

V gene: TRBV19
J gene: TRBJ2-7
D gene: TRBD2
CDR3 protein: CASRETGTSGTYEQYF

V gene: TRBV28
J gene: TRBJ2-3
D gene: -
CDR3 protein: CASRLLREGADTQYF

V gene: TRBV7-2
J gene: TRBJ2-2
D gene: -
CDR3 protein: CASGRLATGGELFF

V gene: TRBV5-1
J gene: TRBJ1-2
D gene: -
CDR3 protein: CASSRALDSYGYTF